The 8 T cell receptor beta chains in this list originate from one sample, sequenced in a study of identical twins. TCRdb passed the 5' RACE reads through MiXCR, listing each CDR3 protein once. The repertoire includes about 920,000 distinct CDR3 sequences, 9% to 15% of them detected once, and 1.5% to 2% sits in the top ten. These same records also appear under a second study, on yellow fever vaccine responses in identical twins.

The sample comprised PBMCs. These receptors all come from a woman aged 18-35 years in good health.

This clonotype was counted between two and nine times. The chain uses TRBV9 and TRBJ2-2, with D possibly matching TRBD2 (5 bases). CDR1 is SGDLS, CDR2 YYNGEE, per germline. Trimming took 0 bases from V and 5 from J, leaving 8 bases between them. There are 14 residues in the CDR3. The CDR3 region is CASSVVGETGELFF. The CDR3 coding sequence is TGTGCCAGCAGCGTAGTCGGGGAAACCGGGGAGCTGTTTTTT.

The genes are TRBV7-8 and TRBJ2-1; possible D gene TRBD1, 5 bases. V was clipped by 5 bases and J by 3 bases, with 14 bases between them. Germline V gene data show CDR1 as SGHVS and CDR2 as FQNEAQ. The CDR3 consists of 15 residues. The CDR3 DNA reads as TGTGCCAGCAGCGGGGTCGGAAGGGGCTACAATGAGCAGTTCTTC. Translation: CASSGVGRGYNEQFF.

This chain's CDR3 is CASSPPGMGGGTYEQYF. CDR3 nucleotides: TGTGCCAGCTCACCCCCGGGTATGGGCGGGGGAACCTACGAGCAGTACTTC. The J gene is TRBJ2-7, the V gene TRBV18; 7 nucleotides agree with TRBD2. Germline trimming cut 3 bases from V and 2 bases from J; bases unmatched to any gene: 13. This CDR3 is built from 17 residues. Germline V gives CDR1 KGHSH, CDR2 LQKENI.

This clonotype has just a few counts. This rearrangement joins TRBV5-5 to TRBJ2-7; TRBD2 matches 11 bases. Germline values: CDR1 SGHKS, CDR2 YYEKEE (reference sequence). This CDR3 is built from 16 residues. V was clipped by 4 bases and J by 1 base; unmatched bases: 7. The DNA for the CDR3 is TGTGCCAGCAGCAAAACAACTAGCGGGAGATCCTACGAGCAGTACTTC. This codes for CASSKTTSGRSYEQYF.

This clonotype was picked up a small number of times. V gene TRBV7-8 combines with J gene TRBJ2-1; a possible D gene is TRBD1 (5 bases). This CDR3 region has 13 residues. Looked up from germline, CDR1 is SGHVS and CDR2 is FQNEAQ. V was shortened by 2 bases and J by 6 bases, with 8 bases between the two germline ends. The CDR3 spells CASSLYDSNEQFF. The CDR3 coding sequence is TGTGCCAGCAGCTTATATGACAGCAATGAGCAGTTCTTC.

This clonotype showed up just a few times. This chain uses TRBV12-3 or TRBV12-4 with TRBJ2-5; possible D gene TRBD2, 5 bases. Between the trimmed V and J ends, which lost 7 bases and 5 bases, there was a span of 11 bases. CDR3 length: 12 amino acids. CDR3 region: CASTITGETQYF. In nucleotides, the CDR3 is TGTGCCAGCACTATTACGGGGGAGACCCAGTACTTC.

This clonotype was seen a handful of times. J is TRBJ1-2 and V is TRBV10-3; D not certain. Germline assignment: CDR1 ENHRY and CDR2 SYGVKD. V was shortened by 0 bases and J by 4 bases, with 9 bases between the two germline ends. The CDR3 covers 14 residues. CDR3 nucleotides: TGTGCCATCAGTGAGTCGAGTCAGCGCTATGGCTACACCTTC. Translated: CAISESSQRYGYTF.

The chain combines TRBV12-3 or TRBV12-4 with TRBJ2-7; D could derive from TRBD1 or TRBD2 (5 bases each). This CDR3 spans 13 amino acids. Trimming cost V 5 bases and J 4 bases, with 12 bases left between them. In DNA, the CDR3 is TGTGCCAGCAGTAGAGAAGAGGGGTACGAGCAGTACGTC. The encoded protein is CASSREEGYEQYV.